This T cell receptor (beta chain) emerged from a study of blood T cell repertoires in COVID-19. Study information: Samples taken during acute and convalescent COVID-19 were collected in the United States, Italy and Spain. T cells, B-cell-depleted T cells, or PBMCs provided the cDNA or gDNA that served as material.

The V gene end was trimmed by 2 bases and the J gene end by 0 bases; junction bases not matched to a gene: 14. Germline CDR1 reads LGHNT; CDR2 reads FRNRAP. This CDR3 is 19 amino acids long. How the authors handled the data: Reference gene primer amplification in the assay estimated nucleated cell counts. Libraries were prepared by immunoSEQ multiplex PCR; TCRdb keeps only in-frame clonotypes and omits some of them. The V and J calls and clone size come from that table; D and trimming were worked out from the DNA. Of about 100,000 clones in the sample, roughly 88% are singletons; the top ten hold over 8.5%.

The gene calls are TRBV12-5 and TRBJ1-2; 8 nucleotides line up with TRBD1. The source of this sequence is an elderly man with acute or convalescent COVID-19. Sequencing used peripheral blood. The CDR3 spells CASGLPTRTGREANYGYTF. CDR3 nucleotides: TGTGCTAGTGGTTTGCCGACGCGGACAGGGAGAGAAGCTAACTATGGCTACACCTTC.